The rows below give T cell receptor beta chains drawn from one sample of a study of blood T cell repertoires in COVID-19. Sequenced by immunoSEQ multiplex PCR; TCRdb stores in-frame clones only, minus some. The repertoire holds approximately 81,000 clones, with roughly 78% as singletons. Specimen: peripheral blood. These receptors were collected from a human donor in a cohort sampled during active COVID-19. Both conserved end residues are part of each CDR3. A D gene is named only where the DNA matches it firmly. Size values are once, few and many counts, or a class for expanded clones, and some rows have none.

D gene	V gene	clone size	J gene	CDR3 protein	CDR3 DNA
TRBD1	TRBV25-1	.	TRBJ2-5	CASSELGRAGGARETQYF	TGTGCCAGCAGTGAATTGGGTAGAGCAGGGGGCGCGAGGGAGACCCAGTACTTC
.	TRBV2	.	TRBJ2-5	CASNNDRYQETQYF	TGTGCCAGCAACAACGACAGGTACCAAGAGACCCAGTACTTC
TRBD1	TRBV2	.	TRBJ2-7	CASRSGTGFSHEQYF	TGTGCCAGTCGCTCCGGGACAGGCTTTTCCCACGAGCAGTACTTC
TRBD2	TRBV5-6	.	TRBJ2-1	CASSLVLAGGWEQFF	TGTGCCAGCAGCTTGGTTCTAGCGGGGGGCTGGGAGCAGTTCTTC
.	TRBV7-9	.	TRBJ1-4	CASSQIASGNEKLFF	TGTGCCAGCAGCCAAATCGCTTCAGGGAATGAAAAACTGTTTTTT
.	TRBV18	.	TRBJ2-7	CASSPGTYEQYF	TGTGCCAGCTCACCAGGGACATACGAGCAGTACTTC
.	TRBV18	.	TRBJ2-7	CASSPSGGSLTYEQYF	TGTGCCAGCTCACCCTCAGGGGGGTCCCTGACCTACGAGCAGTACTTC
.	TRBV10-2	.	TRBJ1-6	CASSESGVGSSYNSPLHF	TGCGCCAGCAGTGAGTCCGGGGTGGGGAGCTCCTATAATTCACCCCTCCACTTT
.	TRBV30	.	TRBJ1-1	CAWSPSVNTEAFF	TGTGCCTGGAGCCCGTCCGTGAACACTGAAGCTTTCTTT
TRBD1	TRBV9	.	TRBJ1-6	CASSVFDRGSSPLHF	TGTGCCAGCAGCGTATTTGACAGGGGAAGTTCACCCCTCCACTTT
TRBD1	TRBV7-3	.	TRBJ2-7	CASSTDRAPYEQYF	TGTGCCAGCAGCACGGACAGGGCCCCCTACGAGCAGTACTTC
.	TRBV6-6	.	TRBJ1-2	CASSPTQLTEGGFNYGYTF	TGTGCCAGCAGTCCAACCCAACTAACAGAAGGGGGTTTTAACTATGGCTACACCTTC
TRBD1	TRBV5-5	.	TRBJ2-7	CASTKQGGSYEQYF	TGTGCCAGCACCAAACAGGGGGGCTCCTACGAGCAGTACTTC
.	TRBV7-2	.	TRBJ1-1	CASSSLTGEAFF	TGTGCCAGCAGCTCTCTGACAGGTGAAGCTTTCTTT
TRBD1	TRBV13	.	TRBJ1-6	CASSYRTGPNSPLHF	TGTGCCAGCAGCTACCGGACAGGGCCTAATTCACCCCTCCACTTT
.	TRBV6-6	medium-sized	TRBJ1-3	CASSRFSREYSGNTIYF	TGTGCCAGCAGTCGCTTCTCCCGGGAATATTCTGGAAACACCATATATTTT
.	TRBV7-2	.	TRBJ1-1	CASSTPNRVEAFF	TGTGCCAGCAGCACCCCTAACAGGGTAGAAGCTTTCTTT
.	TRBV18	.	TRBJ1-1	CASSPSRTATEAFF	TGTGCCAGCTCACCCTCACGGACAGCCACTGAAGCTTTCTTT
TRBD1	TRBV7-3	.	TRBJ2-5	CASSLAGQGGETQYF	TGTGCCAGCAGCTTAGCGGGACAGGGGGGAGAGACCCAGTACTTC
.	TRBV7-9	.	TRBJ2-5	CASSLGGGKETQYF	TGTGCCAGCAGCTTAGGTGGCGGCAAAGAGACCCAGTACTTC
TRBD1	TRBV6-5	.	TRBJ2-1	CASSGDRGFRNEQFF	TGTGCCAGCAGCGGGGACAGGGGGTTTCGCAATGAGCAGTTCTTC
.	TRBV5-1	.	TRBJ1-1	CASGRGASTEAFF	TGCGCCAGCGGTCGGGGGGCTAGCACTGAAGCTTTCTTT
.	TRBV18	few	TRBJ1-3	CASSLGDSNSGNTIYF	TGTGCCAGCTCACTCGGGGACTCCAACTCTGGAAACACCATATATTTT
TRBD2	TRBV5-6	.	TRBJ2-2	CASSPTGGPGTGELFF	TGTGCCAGCAGCCCCACGGGAGGGCCAGGCACCGGGGAGCTGTTTTTT
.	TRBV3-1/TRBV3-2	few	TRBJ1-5	CASSPTAGQPQHF	TGTGCCAGCAGCCCTACGGCAGGACAGCCCCAGCATTTT
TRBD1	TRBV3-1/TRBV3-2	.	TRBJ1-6	CASSQWTGEGPLHF	TGTGCCAGCAGCCAATGGACAGGAGAGGGGCCCCTCCACTTT
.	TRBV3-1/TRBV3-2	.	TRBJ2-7	CASSQNHLQPVSYEQYF	TGTGCCAGCAGCCAAAACCACCTACAGCCTGTCTCCTACGAGCAGTACTTC
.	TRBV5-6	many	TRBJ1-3	CASSFPLGGPGNTIYF	TGTGCCAGCAGCTTCCCCCTCGGGGGGCCTGGAAACACCATATATTTT
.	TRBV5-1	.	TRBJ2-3	CASSTSPGGGTDTQYF	TGCGCCAGCAGCACCTCACCCGGGGGAGGCACAGATACGCAGTATTTT
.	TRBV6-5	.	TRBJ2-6	CASSYPGGSGANVLTF	TGTGCCAGCAGTTACCCAGGGGGGTCAGGGGCCAACGTCCTGACTTTC
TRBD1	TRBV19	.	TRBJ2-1	CASSKGQGNIDEQFF	TGTGCCAGTAGTAAGGGACAGGGCAACATCGATGAGCAGTTCTTC
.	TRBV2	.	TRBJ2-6	CARDRENRANVLTF	TGTGCCAGGGACCGGGAGAACCGTGCCAACGTCCTGACTTTC
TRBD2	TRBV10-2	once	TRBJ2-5	CASSDPRGGNLQETQYF	TGCGCCAGCAGTGACCCCCGGGGAGGGAACCTTCAAGAGACCCAGTACTTC
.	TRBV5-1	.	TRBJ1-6	CASSFLGNGDSPLHF	TGCGCCAGCAGCTTTTTGGGGAACGGGGATTCACCCCTCCACTTT
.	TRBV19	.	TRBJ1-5	CASRGGQPQHF	TGTGCCAGTCGAGGTGGTCAGCCCCAGCATTTT
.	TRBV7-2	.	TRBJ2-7	CASSFQGITYEQYF	TGTGCCAGCAGCTTCCAGGGGATTACCTACGAGCAGTACTTC
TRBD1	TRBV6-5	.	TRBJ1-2	CASSSPGQNYGYTF	TGTGCCAGCAGTTCCCCGGGACAGAACTATGGCTACACCTTC
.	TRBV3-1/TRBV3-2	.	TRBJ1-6	CASSISARGSGSYNSPLHF	TGTGCCAGCAGCATCTCAGCCCGAGGGTCGGGGTCCTATAATTCACCCCTCCACTTT
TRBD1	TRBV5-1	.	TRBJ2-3	CASSSRTGLVDTQYF	TGCGCCAGCAGCTCCCGGACAGGGTTGGTAGATACGCAGTATTTT
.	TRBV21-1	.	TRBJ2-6	CASSKKPPTSGANVLTF	TGTGCCAGCAGTAAGAAACCTCCGACATCTGGGGCCAACGTCCTGACTTTC
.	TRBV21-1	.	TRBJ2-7	CASSPGTGGVGSSYEQYF	TGTGCCAGCAGCCCCGGGACAGGGGGAGTCGGGAGCTCCTACGAGCAGTACTTC
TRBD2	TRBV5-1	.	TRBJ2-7	CASSLPGGPPNEQYF	TGCGCCAGCAGCTTACCGGGGGGGCCTCCCAACGAGCAGTACTTC
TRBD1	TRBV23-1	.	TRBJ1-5	CASSQSQGAVNQPQHF	TGCGCCAGCAGTCAATCTCAGGGGGCCGTCAATCAGCCCCAGCATTTT
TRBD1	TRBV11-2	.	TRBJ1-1	CASSLASSGQRNTEAFF	TGTGCCAGCAGCTTAGCCTCATCGGGACAGAGGAACACTGAAGCTTTCTTT
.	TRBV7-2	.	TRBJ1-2	CASSPTGFGYTF	TGTGCCAGCAGCCCCACAGGGTTTGGCTACACCTTC
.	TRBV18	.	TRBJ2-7	CASSTAGNSYEQYF	TGTGCCAGCTCGACTGCCGGGAACTCCTACGAGCAGTACTTC
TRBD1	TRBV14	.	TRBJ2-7	CASSPRPGGIRSSYEQYF	TGTGCCAGCAGCCCGCGCCCAGGGGGCATAAGGAGCTCCTACGAGCAGTACTTC
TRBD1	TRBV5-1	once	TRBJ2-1	CASGVGTGVYNEQFF	TGCGCCAGCGGAGTGGGGACAGGGGTCTACAATGAGCAGTTCTTC
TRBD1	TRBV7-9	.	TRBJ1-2	CASSFGTGNYGYTF	TGTGCCAGCAGCTTTGGGACAGGGAACTATGGCTACACCTTC
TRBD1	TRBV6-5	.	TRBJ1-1	CASRPDRGQAFF	TGTGCCAGCAGACCCGACAGGGGTCAAGCTTTCTTT
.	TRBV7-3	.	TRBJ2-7	CASSRGQNYEQYF	TGTGCCAGCAGCCGAGGACAAAATTACGAGCAGTACTTC